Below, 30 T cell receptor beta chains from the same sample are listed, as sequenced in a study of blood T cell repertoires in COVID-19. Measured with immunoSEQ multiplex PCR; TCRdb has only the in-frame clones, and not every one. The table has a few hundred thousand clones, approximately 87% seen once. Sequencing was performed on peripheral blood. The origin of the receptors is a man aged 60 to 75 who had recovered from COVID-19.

CDR3 coding DNA: TGTGCCAGCAGCGTAGTAATCAGGGGCGGGGAGCTGTTTTTT. Translated: CASSVVIRGGELFF. This chain connects TRBV9 to TRBJ2-2; the D gene is possibly TRBD1 (6 bases). This CDR3 has 14 residues. Trimming pared 0 bases from V and 7 bases from J, leaving 10 bases between. Germline CDR1 and CDR2: SGDLS and YYNGEE.

CDR3 sequence: CASRTDRDYTEAFF. CDR3 DNA: TGTGCCAGCAGAACCGACAGGGACTACACTGAAGCTTTCTTT. This chain uses TRBV7-9 with TRBJ1-1, with 7 bases lining up with TRBD1. V trimming: 6 bases; J trimming: 3 bases; junction bases outside the gene matches: 7. Germline loops: CDR1 SEHNR, CDR2 FQNEAQ (reference sequence). The CDR3 extends over 14 amino acids.

The CDR3 DNA is TGTGCCAGCTCATCCCTAGCGGGAGGCGGGGAGGAGACCCAGTACTTC. It specifies CASSSLAGGGEETQYF. The chain combines TRBV18 with TRBJ2-5; 11 nucleotides line up with TRBD2. The germline gives CDR1 KGHSH, CDR2 LQKENI. The CDR3 loop spans 16 amino acids. Trimming cost V 5 bases and J 5 bases; bases outside gene matches: 10.

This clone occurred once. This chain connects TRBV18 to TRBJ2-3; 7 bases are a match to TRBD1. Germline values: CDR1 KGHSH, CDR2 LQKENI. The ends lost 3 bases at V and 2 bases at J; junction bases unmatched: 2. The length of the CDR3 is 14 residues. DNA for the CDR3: TGTGCCAGCTCACCGGGACAGATCACAGATACGCAGTATTTT. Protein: CASSPGQITDTQYF.

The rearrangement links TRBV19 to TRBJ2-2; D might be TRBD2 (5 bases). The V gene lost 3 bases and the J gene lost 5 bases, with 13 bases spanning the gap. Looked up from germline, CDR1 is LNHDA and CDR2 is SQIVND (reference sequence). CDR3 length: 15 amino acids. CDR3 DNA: TGTGCCAGTAGTATTATCGGGAAGGCAACCGGGGAGCTGTTTTTT. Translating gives CASSIIGKATGELFF.

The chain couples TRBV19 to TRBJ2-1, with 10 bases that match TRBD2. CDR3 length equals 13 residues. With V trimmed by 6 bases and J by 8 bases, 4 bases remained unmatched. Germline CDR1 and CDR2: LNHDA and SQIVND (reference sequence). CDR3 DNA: TGTGCCAGTAGAGCGGGAGGGCCCTATGAGCAGTTCTTC. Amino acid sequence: CASRAGGPYEQFF.

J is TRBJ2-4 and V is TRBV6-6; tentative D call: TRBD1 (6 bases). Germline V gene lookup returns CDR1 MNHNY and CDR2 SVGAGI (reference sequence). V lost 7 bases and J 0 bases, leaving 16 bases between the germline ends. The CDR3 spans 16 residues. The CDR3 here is CASKPRQDLAKNIQYF. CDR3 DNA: TGTGCCAGCAAGCCCCGACAGGACCTAGCCAAAAACATTCAGTACTTC.

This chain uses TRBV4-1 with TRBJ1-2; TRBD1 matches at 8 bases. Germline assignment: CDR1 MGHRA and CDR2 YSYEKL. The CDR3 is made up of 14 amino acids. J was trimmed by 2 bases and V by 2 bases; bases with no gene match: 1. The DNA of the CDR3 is TGCGCCAGCAGCCAAAACAGGGGGAACTATGGCTACACCTTC. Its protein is CASSQNRGNYGYTF.

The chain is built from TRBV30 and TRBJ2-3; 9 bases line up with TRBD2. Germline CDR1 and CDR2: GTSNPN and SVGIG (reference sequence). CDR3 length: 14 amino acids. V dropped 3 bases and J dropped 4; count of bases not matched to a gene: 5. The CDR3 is CAWRAGGWSDTQYF. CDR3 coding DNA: TGTGCCTGGAGAGCGGGGGGATGGTCAGATACGCAGTATTTT.

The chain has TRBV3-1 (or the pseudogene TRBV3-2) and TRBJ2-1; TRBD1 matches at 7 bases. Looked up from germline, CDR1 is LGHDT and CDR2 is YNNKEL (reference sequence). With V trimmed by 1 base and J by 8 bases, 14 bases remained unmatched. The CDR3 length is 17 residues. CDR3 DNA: TGTGCCAGCAGCCAAGGGGGCACGACAGGGCGGCGGGATGAGCAGTTCTTC. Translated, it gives CASSQGGTTGRRDEQFF.

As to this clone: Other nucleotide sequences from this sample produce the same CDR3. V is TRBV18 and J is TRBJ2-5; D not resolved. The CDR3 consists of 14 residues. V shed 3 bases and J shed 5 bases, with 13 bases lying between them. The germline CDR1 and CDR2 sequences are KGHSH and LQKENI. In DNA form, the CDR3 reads TGTGCCAGCTCACCCGGAACACCACAGGAGACCCAGTACTTC. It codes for CASSPGTPQETQYF.

In nucleotides, the CDR3 is TGTGCCAGCAGTGGCTCTATAGTTCGGGACGAGCAGTACTTC. Protein product: CASSGSIVRDEQYF. The J gene is TRBJ2-7, the V gene TRBV2, with D unresolved. Germline V gene lookup returns CDR1 SNHLY and CDR2 FYNNEI. This CDR3 contains 14 residues. Trimming shortened V by 4 bases and J by 5 bases, and 15 bases separated the two germline ends.

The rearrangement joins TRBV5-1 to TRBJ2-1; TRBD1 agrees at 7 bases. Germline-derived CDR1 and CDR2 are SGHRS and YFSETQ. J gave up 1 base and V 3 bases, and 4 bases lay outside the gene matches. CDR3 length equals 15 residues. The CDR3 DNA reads TGCGCCAGCAGCTCCCAGGGGGTGTCCTACAATGAGCAGTTCTTC. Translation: CASSSQGVSYNEQFF.

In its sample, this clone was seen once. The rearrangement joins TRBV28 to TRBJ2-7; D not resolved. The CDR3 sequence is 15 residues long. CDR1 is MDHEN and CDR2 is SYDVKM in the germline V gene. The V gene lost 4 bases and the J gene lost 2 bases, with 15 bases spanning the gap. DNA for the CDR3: TGTGCCAGCAGTTCGACACGAACCATAACCTACGAGCAGTACTTC. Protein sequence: CASSSTRTITYEQYF.

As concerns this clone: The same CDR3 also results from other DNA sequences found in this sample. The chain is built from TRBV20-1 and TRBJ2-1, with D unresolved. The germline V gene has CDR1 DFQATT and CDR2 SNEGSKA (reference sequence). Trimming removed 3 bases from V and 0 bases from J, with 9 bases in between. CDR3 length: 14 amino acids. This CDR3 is CSASSRSSYNEQFF. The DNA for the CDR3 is TGCAGTGCTAGTTCCCGCAGCTCCTACAATGAGCAGTTCTTC.

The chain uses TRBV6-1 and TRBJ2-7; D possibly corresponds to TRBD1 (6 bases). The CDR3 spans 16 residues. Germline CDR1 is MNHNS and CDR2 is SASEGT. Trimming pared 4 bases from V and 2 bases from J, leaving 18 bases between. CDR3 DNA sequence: TGTGCCAGCAGTGGGACACAGGGCGAAAGGACCTACGAGCAGTACTTC. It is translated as CASSGTQGERTYEQYF.

The CDR3 reads CASSLSGTGGPNEQYF. Here the CDR3 DNA reads TGTGCCAGCAGTTTATCTGGGACAGGGGGTCCCAACGAGCAGTACTTC. V gene TRBV28 combines with J gene TRBJ2-7, with TRBD1 matching 11 bases. The CDR3 loop spans 16 amino acids. V gave up 1 base and J gave up 5 bases; unmatched junction bases: 7. Germline V gene sequence: CDR1 MDHEN, CDR2 SYDVKM.

CDR3 in DNA: TGTGCCAGCAGTTATAGGGGGCGGTCAGATACGCAGTATTTT. This encodes CASSYRGRSDTQYF. V and J are TRBV6-5 and TRBJ2-3; 7 bases are shared with TRBD1. Germline CDR1 MNHEY, CDR2 SVGAGI. The CDR3 length is 14 residues. J was trimmed by 4 bases and V by 3 bases; bases with no gene match: 4.

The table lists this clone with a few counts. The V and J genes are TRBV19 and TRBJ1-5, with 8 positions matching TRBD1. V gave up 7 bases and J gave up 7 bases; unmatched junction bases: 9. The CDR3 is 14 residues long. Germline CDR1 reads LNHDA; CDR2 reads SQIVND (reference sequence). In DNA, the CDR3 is TGTGCCAGTACCTACGACAGGGGCGGCCAGCCCCAGCATTTT. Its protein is CASTYDRGGQPQHF.

The CDR3 DNA reads as TGTGCCAGCAGCTTGCGGGACAGGGGATACGCCGGGGAGCTGTTTTTT. Protein product: CASSLRDRGYAGELFF. This chain uses TRBV5-6 with TRBJ2-2; 10 positions agree with TRBD1. The CDR3 totals 16 residues. Germline trimming cut 1 base from V and 6 bases from J; bases unmatched to any gene: 6. Per the germline V gene, CDR1 is SGHDT and CDR2 is YYEEEE.

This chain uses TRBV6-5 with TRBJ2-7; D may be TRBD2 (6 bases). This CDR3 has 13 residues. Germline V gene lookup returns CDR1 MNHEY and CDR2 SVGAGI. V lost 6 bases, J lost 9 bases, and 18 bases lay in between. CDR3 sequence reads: CASRAGTPSWQYF. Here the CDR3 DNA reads TGTGCCAGCAGGGCCGGGACTCCTTCTTGGCAGTACTTC.

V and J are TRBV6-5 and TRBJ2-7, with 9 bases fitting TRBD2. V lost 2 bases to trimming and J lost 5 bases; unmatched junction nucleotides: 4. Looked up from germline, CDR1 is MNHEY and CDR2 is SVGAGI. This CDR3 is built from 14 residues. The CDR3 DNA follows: TGTGCCAGCAGTTACGCTAGCGGGGTCAACGAGCAGTACTTC. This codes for CASSYASGVNEQYF.

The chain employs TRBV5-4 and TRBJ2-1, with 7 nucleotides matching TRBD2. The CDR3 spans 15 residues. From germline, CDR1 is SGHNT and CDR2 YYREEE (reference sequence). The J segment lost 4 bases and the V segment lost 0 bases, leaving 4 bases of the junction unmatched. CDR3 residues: CASSLDPGGYNEQFF. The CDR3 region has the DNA TGTGCCAGCAGCTTGGATCCGGGGGGATACAATGAGCAGTTCTTC. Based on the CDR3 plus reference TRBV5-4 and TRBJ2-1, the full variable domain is ETGVTQSPTHLIKTRGQQVTLRCSSQSGHNTVSWYQQALGQGPQFIFQYYREEENGRGNFPPRFSGLQFPNYSSELNVNALELDDSALYLCASSLDPGGYNEQFFGPGTRLTVL.

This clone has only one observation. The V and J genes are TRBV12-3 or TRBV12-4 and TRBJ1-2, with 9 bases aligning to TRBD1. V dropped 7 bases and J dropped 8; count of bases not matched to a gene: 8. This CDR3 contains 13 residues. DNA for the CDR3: TGTGCCAGCACCGTTACAGGGGGCATCGGCTACACCTTC. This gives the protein CASTVTGGIGYTF.

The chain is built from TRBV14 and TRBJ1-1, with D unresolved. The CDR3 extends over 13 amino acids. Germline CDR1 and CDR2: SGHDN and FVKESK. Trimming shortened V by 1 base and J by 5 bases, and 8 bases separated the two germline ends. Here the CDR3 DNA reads TGTGCCAGCAGCCAAGGTCAGATGACTGAAGCTTTCTTT. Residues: CASSQGQMTEAFF.

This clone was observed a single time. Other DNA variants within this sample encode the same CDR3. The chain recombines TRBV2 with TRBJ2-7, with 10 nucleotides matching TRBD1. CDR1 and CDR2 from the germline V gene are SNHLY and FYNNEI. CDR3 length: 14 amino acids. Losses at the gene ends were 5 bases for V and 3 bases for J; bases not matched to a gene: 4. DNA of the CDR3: TGTGCCAGCAGTCCCGACAGGGGGCGCTACGAGCAGTACTTC. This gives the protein CASSPDRGRYEQYF.

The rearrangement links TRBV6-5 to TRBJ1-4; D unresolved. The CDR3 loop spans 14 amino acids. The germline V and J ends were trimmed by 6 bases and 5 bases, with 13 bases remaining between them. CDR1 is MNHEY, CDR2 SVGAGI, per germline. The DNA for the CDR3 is TGTGCCAGCAGCTCGGGAAGGGCAAATGAAAAACTGTTTTTT. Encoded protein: CASSSGRANEKLFF.

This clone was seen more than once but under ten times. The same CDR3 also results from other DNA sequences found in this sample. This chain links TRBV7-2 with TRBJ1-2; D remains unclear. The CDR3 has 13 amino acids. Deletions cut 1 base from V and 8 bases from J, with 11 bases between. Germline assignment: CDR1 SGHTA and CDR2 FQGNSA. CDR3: CASSLGAGRGYTF. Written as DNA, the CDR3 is TGTGCCAGCAGCTTAGGGGCAGGCCGGGGCTACACCTTC.

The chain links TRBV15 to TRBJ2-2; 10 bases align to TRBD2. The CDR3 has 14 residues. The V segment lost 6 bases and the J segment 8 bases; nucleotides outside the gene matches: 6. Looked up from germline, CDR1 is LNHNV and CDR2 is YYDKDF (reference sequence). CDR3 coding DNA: TGTGCCACCAGGTGGTCTAGCGGGAGTGGGGAGCTGTTTTTT. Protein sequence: CATRWSSGSGELFF.

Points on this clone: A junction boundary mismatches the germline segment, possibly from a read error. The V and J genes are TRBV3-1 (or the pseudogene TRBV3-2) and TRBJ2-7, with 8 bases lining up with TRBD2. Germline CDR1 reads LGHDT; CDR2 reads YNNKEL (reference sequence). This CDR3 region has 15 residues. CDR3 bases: TGTGCCAGCAGCCAAGATCGAGCGGGGGATTACGGGCAGTACTTC. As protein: CASSQDRAGDYGQYF.